Each of the 16 T cell receptor beta chains below was sequenced from the same sample in a study of T cell repertoires in cytomegalovirus infection. TCRdb redid the calling of the reads with MiXCR, one entry per CDR3 protein. The data hold tens of thousands of distinct CDR3 sequences, with roughly 21% observed a single time. Antigens for these TCRs are unknown. Sequencing was performed on CD8+ T cells from cultured PBMCs, taken from culture after CMV antigen stimulation. These receptors all come from a human donor in good health (CMV status not recorded). Some clones in this sample may be carry-over from other donors' samples.

This clonotype was seen only a few times. The gene calls are TRBV19 and TRBJ1-2; D is unresolved. Trimming pared 4 bases from V and 2 bases from J, leaving 17 bases between. The germline CDR1 and CDR2 sequences are LNHDA and SQIVND (reference sequence). This CDR3 has 16 residues. CDR3 amino acids: CASSTKLVVSNYGYTF. In DNA form, the CDR3 reads TGTGCCAGTAGTACCAAGCTGGTGGTCTCCAACTATGGCTACACCTTC.

In this sample, this clonotype turned up a few times. The chain couples TRBV7-9 to TRBJ2-1; D is unclear. The germline V gene encodes CDR1 SEHNR and CDR2 FQNEAQ (reference sequence). The CDR3 spans 13 residues. Trimming removed 5 bases at V and 10 bases at J, with 15 bases between. This CDR3 is CASSPLRTTEQFF. In DNA form, the CDR3 reads TGTGCCAGCAGCCCACTAAGAACTACGGAGCAGTTCTTC.

This clonotype was found a few times. The rearrangement uses TRBV4-1 and TRBJ1-1; perhaps TRBD1 as D (5 bases). The germline V gene has CDR1 MGHRA and CDR2 YSYEKL. The CDR3 covers 13 residues. Trimming removed 1 base from V and 5 bases from J, with 8 bases in between. The CDR3 sequence: CASSQVTGTEAFF. CDR3 nucleotide sequence: TGCGCCAGCAGCCAAGTAACAGGTACTGAAGCTTTCTTT.

The CDR3 is CASALQGTVTEAFF. The CDR3 DNA reads TGTGCCAGCGCCTTACAGGGGACGGTCACTGAAGCTTTCTTT. The chain couples TRBV27 to TRBJ1-1, with 7 bases aligning to TRBD1. Germline V gene lookup returns CDR1 MNHEY and CDR2 SMNVEV (reference sequence). Trimming took 8 bases from V and 4 from J; bases not matched to a gene: 10. This CDR3 contains 14 residues.

In regard to this clonotype: The junction and the germline gene differ at one end; a read error may be behind it. The chain couples TRBV7-8 to TRBJ2-5, with a weak D call TRBD1 (6 bases). CDR1 SGHVS and CDR2 FQNEAQ come from the germline V gene. The CDR3 extends over 12 amino acids. The CDR3 loop reads CASSLEIGDTDF. As DNA, the CDR3 is TGTGCCAGCAGCTTAGAAATTGGGGACACGGACTTC.

The rearrangement joins TRBV4-1 to TRBJ1-3; no clear D. CDR3 length: 15 amino acids. CDR1 is MGHRA, CDR2 YSYEKL, per germline. The V and J ends lost 4 bases and 2 bases respectively, with 12 bases between them. The chain's CDR3 is CASSPVISAGNTIYF. CDR3 nucleotide sequence: TGCGCCAGCAGCCCGGTCATAAGTGCTGGAAACACCATATATTTT.

This clonotype occurred a few times. This chain connects TRBV7-9 to TRBJ2-4; 14 bases agree with TRBD2. V was clipped by 4 bases and J by 1 base; unmatched bases: 6. Germline V lookup: CDR1 SEHNR, CDR2 FQNEAQ (reference sequence). The CDR3 covers 18 residues. CDR3 DNA: TGTGCCAGCAGCTCGACTAGCGGGGGGGCCGGGGCCAAAAACATTCAGTACTTC. Its protein product is CASSSTSGGAGAKNIQYF.

The CDR3 loop reads CASSPGQFLRPQHF. The CDR3 nucleotides are TGTGCCAGCAGTCCCGGACAGTTCCTTCGGCCCCAGCATTTT. This chain joins TRBV6-5 and TRBJ1-5; a possible D gene is TRBD1 (6 bases). The CDR3 is made up of 14 amino acids. Trimming removed 5 bases at V and 9 bases at J, with 17 bases between. Germline loops: CDR1 MNHEY, CDR2 SVGAGI.

The J gene is TRBJ2-6, the V gene TRBV6-1, with 8 bases aligning to TRBD1. The CDR3 spans 15 residues. Germline CDR1 MNHNS, CDR2 SASEGT. The J segment lost 3 bases and the V segment lost 5 bases, leaving 3 bases of the junction unmatched. CDR3 DNA sequence: TGTGCCAGCAGTCAACAGGGGGATGGGGCCAACGTCCTGACTTTC. It translates to CASSQQGDGANVLTF.

The chain carries TRBV27 and TRBJ2-1; 13 positions match TRBD2. The V and J ends lost 5 bases and 4 bases, in that order; junction bases with no gene match: 5. In germline, CDR1 is MNHEY, CDR2 SMNVEV (reference sequence). This CDR3 contains 16 residues. The DNA for the CDR3 is TGTGCCAGCAGTCCTGGACTAGCGGGAGTATACAATGAGCAGTTCTTC. Translation gives CASSPGLAGVYNEQFF.

This clonotype was recorded many times. The chain carries TRBV7-9 and TRBJ2-7, with D perhaps TRBD2 (5 bases). The germline V gene encodes CDR1 SEHNR and CDR2 FQNEAQ (reference sequence). The CDR3 loop spans 12 amino acids. V was cut by 6 bases and J by 7 bases, with 13 bases left in between. The CDR3 DNA sequence: TGTGCCAGCAGTACGGGGAATAGGGAGCAGTACTTC. It is translated as CASSTGNREQYF.

This clonotype has more than one count but fewer than ten. Compared with germline, one end of the junction differs, possibly owing to a read error. The V call is TRBV7-7, the J call TRBJ2-5, with a weak D call TRBD1 (6 bases). The CDR3 extends over 14 amino acids. CDR1 and CDR2 (germline): SSHAT, FNYEAQ (reference sequence). CDR3 residues: CASSLRDNQETQYF. The DNA for the CDR3 is TGTGCTAGCAGCTTAAGGGACAACCAAGAGACCCAGTACTTC. Based on the CDR3 plus reference TRBV7-7 and TRBJ2-5, the full variable domain is GAGVSQSPRYKVTKRGQDVTLRCDPISSHATLYWYQQALGQGPEFLTYFNYEAQPDKSGLPSDRFSAERPEGSISTLTIQRTEQRDSAMYRCASSLRDNQETQYFGPGTRLLVL.

This clonotype came up a few times. The chain uses TRBV7-3 and TRBJ2-3; TRBD2 aligns across 14 bases. Germline V gene data show CDR1 as SGHTA and CDR2 as FQGTGA. The CDR3 totals 16 residues. J lost 2 bases, V lost 5 bases, and 3 bases had no gene match. The CDR3 DNA is TGTGCCAGCAGCCGGACTAGCGGGGGGCCCACAGATACGCAGTATTTT. Its translation is CASSRTSGGPTDTQYF. Based on the CDR3 plus reference TRBV7-3 and TRBJ2-3, the full variable domain is GAGVSQTPSNKVTEKGKYVELRCDPISGHTALYWYRQSLGQGPEFLIYFQGTGAADDSGLPNDRFFAVRPEGSVSTLKIQRTERGDSAVYLCASSRTSGGPTDTQYFGPGTRLTVL.

Only a few counts were recorded for this clonotype. This sequence joins TRBV6-2 or TRBV6-3 and TRBJ2-5, with D uncertain. The germline gives CDR1 MNHEY, CDR2 SVGEGT. The germline V and J ends were trimmed by 0 bases and 10 bases, with 12 bases remaining between them. This CDR3 is built from 13 residues. The CDR3 DNA reads TGTGCCAGCAGTTACTCTGGGTCGAGAAACCAGTACTTC. This encodes CASSYSGSRNQYF.

The gene calls are TRBV7-2 and TRBJ2-7; D remains unclear. The CDR3 contains 13 residues. The germline CDR1 and CDR2 sequences are SGHTA and FQGNSA. Trimming took 1 base from V and 5 from J, leaving 9 bases between them. The DNA for the CDR3 is TGTGCCAGCAGCTTAGAAGGGCAGGACGAGCAGTACTTC. This gives the protein CASSLEGQDEQYF. Complete variable domain (other parts from reference TRBV7-2 and TRBJ2-7): GAGVSQSPSNKVTEKGKDVELRCDPISGHTALYWYRQSLGQGLEFLIYFQGNSAPDKSGLPSDRFSAERTGGSVSTLTIQRTQQEDSAVYLCASSLEGQDEQYFGPGTRLTVT.

The chain employs TRBV6-5 and TRBJ2-7; D possibly corresponds to TRBD1 (5 bases). V was trimmed by 4 bases and J by 3 bases, leaving 16 bases between them. Germline V gene lookup returns CDR1 MNHEY and CDR2 SVGAGI. The CDR3 covers 15 residues. CDR3 residues: CASSFRQGYHYEQYF. DNA for the CDR3: TGTGCCAGCAGTTTTCGCCAGGGCTACCACTACGAGCAGTACTTC.